Following are 7 T cell receptor beta chains from one sample sequenced in a study of PD-L1 blockade in urothelial cancer. Specified time point: pretreatment peripheral blood. The protocol was immunoSEQ multiplex PCR, while the TCRdb copy is restricted to in-frame clones and leaves out a portion. The repertoire has roughly 38,000 clones, approximately 85% of them found once; the top ten carry 6.5% to 8.5%. The starting material was PBMCs, obtained around atezolizumab (anti-PD-L1) treatment. Source of these receptors: a man aged 55 to 69 with urothelial cancer.

This chain uses TRBV7-2 with TRBJ1-1, with a tentative D call TRBD1 (5 bases). V shed 3 bases and J shed 4 bases, with 15 bases lying between them. The germline CDR1 and CDR2 sequences are SGHTA and FQGNSA. This CDR3 region has 15 residues. CDR3 protein: CASSLGLLRGTEAFF. CDR3 DNA: TGTGCCAGCAGCTTGGGCCTCCTTAGGGGCACTGAAGCTTTCTTT.

The rearrangement links TRBV7-9 to TRBJ2-5; 8 bases line up with TRBD2. The germline gives CDR1 SEHNR, CDR2 FQNEAQ (reference sequence). V lost 0 bases and J lost 4; bases outside the gene matches: 10. The CDR3 has 17 residues. CDR3 region: CASSLALRGARGETQYF. CDR3 bases: TGTGCCAGCAGCTTAGCGTTGCGGGGGGCTCGGGGAGAGACCCAGTACTTC.

V gene TRBV5-1 combines with J gene TRBJ2-1; 9 bases agree with TRBD2. V lost 6 bases to trimming and J lost 10 bases; unmatched junction nucleotides: 8. CDR3 length: 13 residues. The germline V gene has CDR1 SGHRS and CDR2 YFSETQ. DNA for the CDR3: TGCGCCAGCAAGGATAGCGGGGGATTCGAGCAGTTCTTC. The encoded protein is CASKDSGGFEQFF.

The chain recombines TRBV11-2 with TRBJ1-3; a possible D gene is TRBD1 (5 bases). CDR1 and CDR2 from the germline V gene are SGHAT and FQNNGV. This CDR3 is built from 13 residues. V lost 5 bases to trimming and J lost 4 bases, with 9 bases between them. CDR3 DNA: TGTGCCAGCAGCCCGGGGGTCGGAAACACCATATATTTT. It yields the protein CASSPGVGNTIYF. The full variable domain, in which reference TRBV11-2 and TRBJ1-3 provide the parts outside the CDR3, is EAGVAQSPRYKIIEKRQSVAFWCNPISGHATLYWYQQILGQGPKLLIQFQNNGVVDDSQLPKDRFSAERLKGVDSTLKIQPAKLEDSAVYLCASSPGVGNTIYFGEGSWLTVV.

This chain connects TRBV5-1 to TRBJ2-2; 7 bases match TRBD1. The V gene end was trimmed by 1 base and the J gene end by 5 bases; junction bases not matched to a gene: 5. This CDR3 contains 15 residues. Germline values: CDR1 SGHRS, CDR2 YFSETQ. This CDR3 is CASSLSGGETGELFF. The CDR3 nucleotides read TGCGCCAGCAGCTTGTCAGGGGGAGAAACCGGGGAGCTGTTTTTT.

This sequence joins TRBV6-1 and TRBJ1-2; 7 bases match TRBD1. The V gene's germline CDR1 is MNHNS and CDR2 SASEGT. This CDR3 comprises 12 residues. Trimming took 4 bases from V and 6 from J; bases not matched to a gene: 2. The DNA of the CDR3 is TGTGCCAGCAGTGTACAGGGGAATGGCTACACCTTC. Protein product: CASSVQGNGYTF.

This chain links TRBV25-1 with TRBJ2-1; TRBD2 matches at 8 bases. Trimming cost V 5 bases and J 6 bases; bases outside gene matches: 12. CDR3 length: 16 residues. Germline V CDR1 and CDR2: MGHDK, SYGVNS. CDR3 in amino acids: CASSQTGTRWGNEQFF. CDR3 DNA: TGTGCCAGCAGTCAGACCGGGACTAGATGGGGCAATGAGCAGTTCTTC.